The clone carrying this TCR beta chain was counted many times. What it binds is not known. Time point meaning: newly diagnosed GD, antithyroid drugs for less than 3 months. The TCR library was made from RNA extracted from PBMCs. Into tubes containing EDTA, 7.5 to 9.5 milliliters of peripheral blood were drawn. Assembly of TCR beta libraries relied on iRepertoire HTBI primers together with Arm-PCR of CDR3 regions. TCRdb re-analysed the multiplex PCR reads in MiXCR, keeping a single row per CDR3 protein. Of about 400,000 distinct CDR3 sequences detected, 15% to 18% appear once; the ten largest clones hold 22%. This sample stems from a study of regulatory T cells in long-lasting Graves disease. Overall study context: For a period under 3 months, newly diagnosed Graves' patients had taken antithyroid drugs.

General study results and limits: The study found TRBV28, TRBJ1-2 and TRBJ2-5 favored in persistent disease.

Trimming stripped 3 bases from V and 2 bases from J, with 12 bases between. The CDR3 sequence is 15 residues long. Germline V CDR1 and CDR2: SGHAT, FQNNGV. Sequences were derived from peripheral blood mononuclear cells (PBMCs), sampled at new diagnosis, from a patient treated with antithyroid drugs. This rearrangement joins TRBV11-2 to TRBJ2-3; a weak D match, TRBD2 (7 bases). The clonotype was recovered from a female donor with Graves disease. The CDR3 DNA reads TGTGCCAGCAGCTTTATGGCGGGGGCCACAGATACGCAGTATTTT. Protein product: CASSFMAGATDTQYF.